The following is a TCR beta chain sequence with its context. Its antigen is not known. The CDR3 runs to 14 residues. V was clipped by 3 bases and J by 4 bases, with 10 bases between them. Germline CDR1 LGHDT, CDR2 YNNKEL (reference sequence). A sample-barcoded 5' primer and a J-beta primer mix were used in a second PCR of about 7 to 12 cycles. TCRdb reprocessed the 5' RACE reads via MiXCR and lists one record per CDR3 protein. The sample holds about 830,000 distinct CDR3 sequences, 55% to 70% seen once. These data are taken from a study of blood T cells in healthy people across ages. Study-wide results and caveats: Donors of long life had a larger count of naive CD4+ cells and greater diversity than aged donors. Among T cells, TCR beta diversity per million cells dropped roughly linearly as age rose.

Source material: blood. This TCR was sampled from a man aged 25-45 years in good health. The rearrangement joins TRBV3-1 to TRBJ2-1; D remains unclear. CDR3 sequence (DNA): TGTGCCAGCAGCCAGGGTCATGGTTACAATGAGCAGTTCTTC. This gives the protein CASSQGHGYNEQFF.